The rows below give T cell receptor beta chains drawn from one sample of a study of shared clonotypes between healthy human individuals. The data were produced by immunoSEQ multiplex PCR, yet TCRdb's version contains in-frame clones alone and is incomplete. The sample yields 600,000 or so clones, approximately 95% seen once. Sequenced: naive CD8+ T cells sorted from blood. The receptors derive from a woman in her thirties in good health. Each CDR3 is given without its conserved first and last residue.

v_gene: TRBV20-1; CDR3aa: SARRNEKLF
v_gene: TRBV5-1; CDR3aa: ASSLEADYEQY
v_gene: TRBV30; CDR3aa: AWPYSSQGAPQH
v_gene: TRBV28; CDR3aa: ASSVLAAVGYEQY
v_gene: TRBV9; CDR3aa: ASSVAAGMNTEAF
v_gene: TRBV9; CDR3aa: ASSVGTSGSTDTQY
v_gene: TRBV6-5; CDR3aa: ASSASGGTEAF
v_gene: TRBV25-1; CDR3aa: ASSDPRQPSTDTQY
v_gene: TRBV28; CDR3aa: ASSSPWMFQD
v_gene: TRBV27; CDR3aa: ASSGIGGDLSYEQY
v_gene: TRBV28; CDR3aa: ASATLADTQY
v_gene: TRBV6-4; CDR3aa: ASSDLLHHPGGNEQF
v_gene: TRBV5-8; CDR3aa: ASSGSGGASGYT